This TCR beta chain is from a study of cytomegalovirus exposure and HLA in healthy donors. Study-level information: A previous analysis identified around 120 million unique TCR beta sequences derived from around 200 million T cells. Study conclusions and caveats: Some TCR beta chains (164 of them) were listed as cytomegalovirus-associated. DRB1 showed the most TCR associations and HLA-C the fewest in a later analysis, as rates varied by HLA locus. Within the data, a cluster of highly shared sequence variants was likely a sequencing artifact.

On this clone itself: Its antigen is unidentified.

The PCR ran on 60 Vbeta and 13 Jbeta primers. Clones were sequenced by immunoSEQ multiplex PCR, and TCRdb holds only the in-frame ones, with some missing. The profile shows about 45,000 clones, 51% of them singletons. Looked up from germline, CDR1 is SGHVS and CDR2 is FNYEAQ. There are 15 residues in the CDR3. V was pared by 5 bases and J by 2 bases, with 8 bases of the junction left unmatched. This TCR was sampled from a man in his sixties in good health and CMV-seronegative. The specimen was PBMCs. The rearrangement uses TRBV7-6 and TRBJ2-7, with 8 bases that match TRBD2. The CDR3 spells CASSLRGGGTYEQYF. For the CDR3, the DNA is TGTGCCAGCAGCCTCCGGGGGGGAGGCACCTACGAGCAGTACTTC.